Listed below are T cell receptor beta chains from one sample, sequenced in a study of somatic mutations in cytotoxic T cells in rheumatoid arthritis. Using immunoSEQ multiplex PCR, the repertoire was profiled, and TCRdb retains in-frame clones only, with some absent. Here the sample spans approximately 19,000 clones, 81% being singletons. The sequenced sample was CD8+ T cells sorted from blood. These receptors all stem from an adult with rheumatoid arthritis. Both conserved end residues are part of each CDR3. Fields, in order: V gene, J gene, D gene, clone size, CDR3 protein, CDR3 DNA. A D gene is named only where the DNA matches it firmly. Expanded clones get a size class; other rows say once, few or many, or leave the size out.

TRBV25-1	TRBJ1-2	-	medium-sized	CASSDYSDYGYTF	TGTGCCAGCAGTGATTACAGTGACTATGGCTACACCTTC
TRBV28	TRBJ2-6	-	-	CASSLWTSGANVLTF	TGTGCCAGCAGTTTATGGACCTCTGGGGCCAACGTCCTGACTTTC
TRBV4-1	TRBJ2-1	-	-	CASSQVESLGRDEQFF	TGCGCCAGCAGCCAAGTTGAAAGCTTGGGTCGTGATGAGCAGTTCTTC
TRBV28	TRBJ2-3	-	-	CASSFTGLSGTDTQYF	TGTGCCAGCAGTTTCACTGGGCTGTCGGGGACAGATACGCAGTATTTT
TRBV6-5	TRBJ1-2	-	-	CASSYGGVYGYTF	TGTGCCAGCAGTTACGGGGGGGTCTATGGCTACACCTTC
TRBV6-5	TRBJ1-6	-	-	CASSDSIPYNSPLHF	TGTGCCAGCAGCGACAGTATCCCCTATAATTCACCCCTCCACTTT
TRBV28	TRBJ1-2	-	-	CASSLLRAPTYGYTF	TGTGCCAGCAGTTTACTCAGGGCTCCTACGTATGGCTACACCTTC
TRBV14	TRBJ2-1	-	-	CASSQTYSGYNEQFF	TGTGCCAGCAGCCAAACTTATAGCGGCTACAATGAGCAGTTCTTC
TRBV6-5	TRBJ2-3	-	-	CASSYGGTDTQYF	TGTGCCAGCAGTTACGGGGGGACAGATACGCAGTATTTT
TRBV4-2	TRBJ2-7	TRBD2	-	CASSQEGLADYEQYF	TGTGCCAGCAGCCAAGAGGGACTAGCGGATTACGAGCAGTACTTC
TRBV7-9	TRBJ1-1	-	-	CASSARGGSFEAFF	TGTGCCAGCAGCGCCCGGGGGGGCTCTTTTGAAGCTTTCTTT
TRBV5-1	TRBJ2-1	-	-	CASSPSPVGLYNEQFF	TGCGCCAGCAGCCCGAGTCCGGTCGGACTATACAATGAGCAGTTCTTC
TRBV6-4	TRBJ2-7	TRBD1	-	CASSARDRESYEQYF	TGTGCCAGCAGTGCCCGGGACAGGGAATCCTACGAGCAGTACTTC
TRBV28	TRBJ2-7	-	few	CASSLLGSRYF	TGTGCCAGCAGTTTATTAGGGTCCCGGTACTTC
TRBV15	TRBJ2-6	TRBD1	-	CATDAGTGGGGANVLTF	TGTGCCACCGACGCCGGGACAGGGGGCGGCGGGGCCAACGTCCTGACTTTC
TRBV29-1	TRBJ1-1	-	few	CSVDKNTEAFF	TGCAGCGTTGACAAGAACACTGAAGCTTTCTTT
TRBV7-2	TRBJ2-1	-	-	CASSPRAPTIYNEQFF	TGTGCCAGCAGCCCTCGGGCGCCGACCATCTACAATGAGCAGTTCTTC
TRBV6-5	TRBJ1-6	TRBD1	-	CASSYGQGGGSPLHF	TGTGCCAGCAGTTATGGACAGGGGGGTGGTTCACCCCTCCACTTT
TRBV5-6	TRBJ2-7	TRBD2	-	CASSSWPGTKQYF	TGTGCCAGCAGCTCGTGGCCGGGGACTAAGCAGTACTTC
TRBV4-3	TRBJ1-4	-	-	CASSQVDPNEKLFF	TGCGCCAGCAGCCAAGTGGACCCTAATGAAAAACTGTTTTTT
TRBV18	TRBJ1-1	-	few	CASSPRASNAEAFF	TGTGCCAGCTCACCGAGGGCCAGTAACGCTGAAGCTTTCTTT
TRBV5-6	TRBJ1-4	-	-	CASSLEDSTRKLFF	TGTGCCAGCAGCTTAGAGGACTCTACTAGGAAACTGTTTTTT